This T cell receptor beta chain was recorded in a study of metastatic and nonmetastatic thyroid tumors. CDR1 DFQATT and CDR2 SNEGSKA come from the germline V gene (reference sequence). CDR3 length equals 15 residues. Deletions cut 5 bases from V and 5 bases from J, with 19 bases between. TCRdb re-called the PCR reads via MiXCR. The profile shows 7,300 or so clones, about a third of them singletons. Ahead of thyroid surgery, no patient had received treatment of any kind. The receptor was isolated from a female donor with papillary thyroid cancer or a benign thyroid nodule (not recorded which). Some clones in this sample may be carry-over from other donors' samples. Sequenced material: adjacent normal tissue. This chain joins TRBV20-1 and TRBJ2-1; no clear D gene. CDR3 sequence: CSAFKPSRMNNEQFF. In DNA, the CDR3 is TGCAGTGCTTTTAAGCCGTCCCGGATGAACAATGAGCAGTTCTTC.